These 4 T cell receptor beta chains were sequenced from one sample in a study of monozygotic twins with inflammatory bowel disease. TCRdb processed the 5' RACE reads again and assigns one entry to each CDR3 protein, with no DNA. The sample data list more than 300,000 distinct CDR3 sequences. Specimen: blood. The receptors derive from a human donor with ulcerative colitis or Crohn's disease, or a healthy co-twin of an affected twin (not recorded which).

The V call is TRBV24-1, the J call TRBJ2-6. Germline V gene sequence: CDR1 KGHDR, CDR2 SFDVKD. This CDR3 comprises 16 residues. The CDR3: CATSDYSHSGANVLTF.

The rearrangement joins TRBV30 to TRBJ1-2; the D call from TCRdb, TRBD1, cannot be confirmed without DNA. The CDR3 totals 16 residues. The V gene's germline CDR1 is GTSNPN and CDR2 SVGIG (reference sequence). The CDR3 loop reads CAWSASGTGGNYGYTF.

This chain uses TRBV10-3 with TRBJ2-3. The germline gives CDR1 ENHRY, CDR2 SYGVKD. The CDR3 length is 13 residues. The CDR3 protein is CAISAVSADTQYF.

This chain joins TRBV20-1 and TRBJ2-5. The germline gives CDR1 DFQATT, CDR2 SNEGSKA (reference sequence). The CDR3 extends over 13 amino acids. This CDR3 is CSAFQGYQETQYF.